The clone carrying this T cell receptor (beta chain) has ten or more counts. Its antigen is undetermined. The sample belongs to a study of breast tumors, draining lymph nodes, adjacent tissues. TCRdb re-analysed the multiplex PCR reads in MiXCR, keeping a single row per CDR3 protein. The sample contains some 100,000 distinct CDR3 sequences, 20% to 25% of which appear only once. Regarding the study as a whole: That most tumor T cells come from lymph nodes remained unproven. Data fit most tumor T cells coming from lymph node, expanding in tumor. Tumor repertoires ranked between lymph nodes and nontumor tissue in diversity, with V and J gene preferences. Luminal-like breast cancer showed significantly greater tumor-nontumor repertoire similarity than basal-like breast cancer did.

The lymph nodes were axillary draining lymph nodes from breast cancer patients. V was cut by 6 bases and J by 0 bases, with 12 bases left in between. The CDR3 covers 14 residues. Germline CDR1 reads MNHEY; CDR2 reads SMNVEV (reference sequence). The TCR was taken from a female donor with breast cancer. Some clones in this sample may be carry-over from other donors' samples. The chain recombines TRBV27 with TRBJ2-7; possible D gene TRBD1, 5 bases. Sequenced input: axillary lymph node tissue. This chain's CDR3 is CASSKGRSSYEQYF. In nucleotides, the CDR3 is TGTGCCAGCAGCAAGGGGCGGAGCTCCTACGAGCAGTACTTC.